These 30 T cell receptor beta chains were all obtained from the same sample, sequenced in a study of T cells in Graves' hyperthyroidism and ophthalmopathy. TCR beta CDR3 sequences were amplified from RNA transcripts. HTBI primers were the set used in a first-round RT-PCR of the TCR CDR3. One entry per CDR3 protein, called by TCRdb with MiXCR from the multiplex PCR reads. This table has some 600,000 distinct CDR3 sequences, 11% to 15% appearing once. The sample comprised blood. Receptors originate from a woman aged 30 to 39 with Graves' hyperthyroidism that later progressed to Graves' ophthalmopathy.

This clonotype appeared many times. The genes are TRBV28 and TRBJ1-1, with D unclear. The V and J ends lost 3 bases and 3 bases respectively, with 8 bases between them. Per germline, CDR1 MDHEN and CDR2 SYDVKM. CDR3 length: 13 residues. In DNA form, the CDR3 reads TGTGCCAGCAGTTTTAATGGCTACACTGAAGCTTTCTTT. It translates to CASSFNGYTEAFF.

This clonotype has a handful of counts. A much larger clone sits a single nucleotide away, making a read error possible. The J gene is TRBJ1-2, the V gene TRBV5-5; tentative D call: TRBD1 (5 bases). Germline V gene data show CDR1 as SGHKS and CDR2 as YYEKEE (reference sequence). The CDR3 is made up of 17 amino acids. The CDR3 DNA sequence: TGTGCCAGCAGCCCAAGTGGCAGGGAAAAATTGGACTATGACTACACCTTC. This encodes CASSPSGREKLDYDYTF.

This clonotype was found many times. The genes are TRBV2 and TRBJ2-1, with D possibly being TRBD1 (5 bases). The CDR3 is 13 residues long. Germline assignment: CDR1 SNHLY and CDR2 FYNNEI. The V end was cut by 3 bases, the J end by 4 bases, with 7 bases between. The CDR3 here is CASSDRAYNEQFF. The CDR3 bases are TGTGCCAGCAGTGACAGGGCGTACAATGAGCAGTTCTTC.

The chain recombines TRBV6-5 with TRBJ2-1, with 13 nucleotides matching TRBD2. Trimming cost V 2 bases and J 8 bases; bases outside gene matches: 6. CDR1 and CDR2 (germline): MNHEY, SVGAGI. The CDR3 spans 16 residues. The CDR3 DNA is TGTGCCAGCAGTTACCCGGGACTAGCGGGAATAGATGAGCAGTTCTTC. This translates into CASSYPGLAGIDEQFF.

This clonotype was found many times. The CDR3 loop is CASSFGGDTGELFF. In DNA form, the CDR3 reads TGCGCCAGCAGCTTCGGTGGGGACACCGGGGAGCTGTTTTTT. The chain recombines TRBV5-1 with TRBJ2-2; no reliable D call. The CDR3 consists of 14 residues. V gave up 2 bases and J gave up 3 bases, with 8 bases separating them. The germline gives CDR1 SGHRS, CDR2 YFSETQ.

This chain links TRBV15 with TRBJ1-5; D possibly corresponds to TRBD1 (5 bases). Trimming pared 1 base from V and 1 base from J, leaving 17 bases between. Germline assignment: CDR1 LNHNV and CDR2 YYDKDF (reference sequence). The CDR3 has 18 amino acids. The CDR3 protein is CATSRAGGGLESNQPQHF. CDR3 nucleotide sequence: TGTGCCACCAGCAGAGCGGGGGGGGGGTTAGAAAGCAATCAGCCCCAGCATTTT.

The J gene is TRBJ1-6, the V gene TRBV13; D may be TRBD1 (6 bases). The CDR3 totals 15 residues. Germline CDR1 reads PRHDT; CDR2 reads FYEKMQ (reference sequence). V was pared by 0 bases and J by 10 bases, with 13 bases between. CDR3 sequence: CASSLGGGRGSPLHF. The CDR3 coding sequence is TGTGCCAGCAGCTTAGGGGGGGGGCGAGGATCACCCCTCCACTTT.

This clonotype was seen ten or more times. The V call is TRBV5-1, the J call TRBJ1-1; D is unresolved. This CDR3 has 14 amino acids. Germline V gene lookup returns CDR1 SGHRS and CDR2 YFSETQ. V was shortened by 0 bases and J by 7 bases, with 13 bases between the two germline ends. CDR3 loop: CASSLGRSTFEAFF. Here the CDR3 DNA reads TGCGCCAGCAGCTTGGGCCGGTCGACCTTTGAAGCTTTCTTT.

This chain links TRBV4-3 with TRBJ1-4; D unclear. The CDR3 has 14 residues. Germline assignment: CDR1 LGHNA and CDR2 YSLEER. The V and J ends lost 6 bases and 8 bases respectively, with 16 bases between them. The CDR3 DNA is TGCGCCAGCAGTCTAATAGGAGTCGACGAAAAACTGTTTTTT. Protein product: CASSLIGVDEKLFF.

This clonotype was seen at least ten times. The chain carries TRBV2 and TRBJ1-1; 8 nucleotides agree with TRBD1. CDR1 is SNHLY and CDR2 is FYNNEI in the germline V gene. The CDR3 loop spans 14 amino acids. The V segment lost 9 bases and the J segment 2 bases; nucleotides outside the gene matches: 8. The CDR3 spells CASLDRGSNTEAFF. The CDR3 region has the DNA TGTGCCAGTCTAGACAGGGGAAGTAACACTGAAGCTTTCTTT.

This clonotype was counted ten times or more. This sequence joins TRBV6-1 and TRBJ2-1, with TRBD1 matching 9 bases. This CDR3 comprises 11 residues. V lost 11 bases, J lost 8 bases, and 4 bases stayed unmatched. The germline V gene has CDR1 MNHNS and CDR2 SASEGT. The CDR3 here is CAGGTGHEQFF. DNA of the CDR3: TGTGCCGGAGGGACAGGGCATGAGCAGTTCTTC.

This clonotype occurred many times. CDR3 bases: TGTGCCAGCAGTTTTGAGGGTGCAATCTACGAGCAGTACTTC. Residues: CASSFEGAIYEQYF. The genes are TRBV27 and TRBJ2-7; TRBD2 is a possible D gene (5 bases). Germline assignment: CDR1 MNHEY and CDR2 SMNVEV (reference sequence). Between the trimmed V and J ends, which lost 3 bases and 3 bases, there was a span of 12 bases. This CDR3 is built from 14 residues.

The chain joins TRBV19 to TRBJ1-2; unclear D gene. The CDR3 spans 14 residues. The V end was cut by 0 bases, the J end by 6 bases, with 11 bases between. From germline, CDR1 is LNHDA and CDR2 SQIVND (reference sequence). CDR3 nucleotides: TGTGCCAGTAGTATAGATCTCCACGGAGATGGCTACACCTTC. Translated, it gives CASSIDLHGDGYTF. The whole variable domain, filled in from reference TRBV19 and TRBJ1-2, reads DGGITQSPKYLFRKEGQNVTLSCEQNLNHDAMYWYRQDPGQGLRLIYYSQIVNDFQKGDIAEGYSVSREKKESFPLTVTSAQKNPTAFYLCASSIDLHGDGYTFGSGTRLTVV.

The sample holds many counts of this clonotype. This chain uses TRBV3-1 with TRBJ1-1; 8 nucleotides match TRBD1. Germline CDR1 reads LGHDT; CDR2 reads YNNKEL (reference sequence). Trimming removed 0 bases from V and 3 bases from J; junction bases left unmatched: 3. This CDR3 is built from 15 residues. The CDR3 DNA reads TGTGCCAGCAGCCAAGAGGGCAGGGGGCACACTGAAGCTTTCTTT. Protein: CASSQEGRGHTEAFF.

The sample holds many counts of this clonotype. The chain recombines TRBV5-1 with TRBJ2-7; D remains ambiguous. V lost 0 bases to trimming and J lost 6 bases, with 7 bases between them. From germline, CDR1 is SGHRS and CDR2 YFSETQ. The CDR3 is made up of 12 amino acids. DNA of the CDR3: TGCGCCAGCAGCTTGGCGGCGGCCGAGCAGTACTTC. Translation: CASSLAAAEQYF.

This clonotype has ten or more counts. The chain uses TRBV6-5 and TRBJ1-6, with D hard to call. The CDR3 sequence is 15 residues long. Trimming shortened V by 0 bases and J by 9 bases, and 12 bases separated the two germline ends. Germline CDR1 MNHEY, CDR2 SVGAGI. The CDR3: CASSYSTVIASPLHF. The CDR3 DNA reads as TGTGCCAGCAGTTACTCCACAGTAATAGCTTCACCCCTCCACTTT.

This clonotype has ten or more counts. This chain connects TRBV20-1 to TRBJ1-4; D unclear. V was pared by 5 bases and J by 4 bases, with 17 bases between. The CDR3 runs 15 residues. Germline V gene sequence: CDR1 DFQATT, CDR2 SNEGSKA (reference sequence). The CDR3 DNA is TGCAGTGCTGGGGATCCGACTGCTGGTAATGAAAAACTGTTTTTT. It is translated as CSAGDPTAGNEKLFF.

This clonotype was detected ten times or more. The chain has TRBV20-1 and TRBJ1-1, with D possibly matching TRBD1 (5 bases). Germline assignment: CDR1 DFQATT and CDR2 SNEGSKA (reference sequence). The V end was cut by 0 bases, the J end by 2 bases, with 10 bases between. The CDR3 totals 14 residues. CDR3 protein: CSAREQATNTEAFF. As DNA, the CDR3 is TGCAGTGCTAGAGAACAGGCTACCAACACTGAAGCTTTCTTT.

This clonotype was counted at least ten times. One end of the junction is discordant with germline, which a read error may explain. The genes are TRBV2 and TRBJ1-2; D gene unclear. The CDR3 spans 12 residues. Germline-derived CDR1 and CDR2 are SNHLY and FYNNEI. CDR3 in amino acids: CASSEDIAGYTF. The CDR3 DNA sequence: TGTGCCAGCAGCGAAGACATAGCCGGCTACACCTTC.

On this clonotype itself: This may arise from a read error, as a much more abundant clone is one base away. CDR3 protein: CASSLSSVGVRGADYTF. In DNA form, the CDR3 reads TGTGCCAGCAGCTTATCCTCAGTGGGTGTTCGGGGGGCTGACTACACCTTC. V is TRBV11-3 and J is TRBJ1-2, with D tentatively TRBD1 (6 bases). V dropped 2 bases and J dropped 10 bases, with 26 bases sitting between them. The CDR3 contains 17 residues. Germline V CDR1 and CDR2: SGHNT, YENEEA. The whole variable domain, remainder taken from reference TRBV11-3 and TRBJ1-2, is EAGVVQSPRYKIIEKKQPVAFWCNPISGHNTLYWYLQNLGQGPELLIRYENEEAVDDSQLPKDRFSAERLKGVDSTLKIQPAELGDSAVYLCASSLSSVGVRGADYTFGSGTRLTVV.

This clonotype was seen repeatedly, ten times or more. The chain links TRBV28 to TRBJ2-5; 15 bases are shared with TRBD2. CDR1 is MDHEN and CDR2 is SYDVKM in the germline V gene. The CDR3 totals 17 residues. V shed 5 bases and J 2 bases; nucleotides not matched to a gene: 6. CDR3 loop: CASSGLAGGPGQETQYF. The CDR3 DNA is TGTGCCAGCAGTGGACTAGCGGGAGGGCCGGGACAAGAGACCCAGTACTTC. Complete variable domain (other parts from reference TRBV28 and TRBJ2-5): DVKVTQSSRYLVKRTGEKVFLECVQDMDHENMFWYRQDPGLGLRLIYFSYDVKMKEKGDIPEGYSVSREKKERFSLILESASTNQTSMYLCASSGLAGGPGQETQYFGPGTRLLVL.

This clonotype was seen many times. Compared with germline, one end of the junction differs, possibly owing to a read error. J is TRBJ1-1 and V is TRBV7-2; possible D gene TRBD1, 6 bases. The CDR3 is 14 residues long. Germline V gene lookup returns CDR1 SGHTA and CDR2 FQGNSA. CDR3 sequence: CASSLEQGNPEAFF. As DNA, the CDR3 is TGTGCCAGCAGCTTAGAGCAGGGGAACCCTGAAGCTTTCTTT.

The CDR3: CAISADRTDTQYF. The CDR3 nucleotides are TGTGCCATCAGTGCCGACCGCACAGATACGCAGTATTTT. This chain links TRBV10-3 with TRBJ2-3; D gene uncertain. The V and J ends lost 4 bases and 1 base respectively, with 6 bases between them. The CDR3 totals 13 residues. Germline V gives CDR1 ENHRY, CDR2 SYGVKD.

This clonotype has a single count. The chain combines TRBV6-1 with TRBJ2-3; 10 bases are a match to TRBD2. The CDR3 is 15 amino acids. Trimming cost V 8 bases and J 4 bases; bases outside gene matches: 9. CDR1 and CDR2 (germline): MNHNS, SASEGT. CDR3: CASSTSGAAPDTQYF. CDR3 DNA sequence: TGTGCCAGCTCCACTAGCGGGGCCGCCCCAGATACGCAGTATTTT.

This clonotype was recorded a few times. The V and J genes are TRBV24-1 and TRBJ2-3; TRBD1 matches at 9 bases. The junction had 9 bases not matched to a gene; V was cut back by 9 bases and J by 3 bases. CDR1 and CDR2 from the germline V gene are KGHDR and SFDVKD. The CDR3 covers 15 residues. CDR3 bases: TGTGCCACCTCCTCGGGACAGGGAGAGACAGATACGCAGTATTTT. This sequence encodes CATSSGQGETDTQYF.

This clonotype appeared many times. The chain is built from TRBV12-3 or TRBV12-4 and TRBJ1-1; 9 nucleotides line up with TRBD1. CDR3 length: 16 amino acids. V gave up 6 bases and J gave up 5 bases; unmatched junction bases: 13. CDR3 DNA: TGTGCCAGCAGGTCCGGGACAGGGTTTCTAAGTACTGAAGCTTTCTTT. As protein: CASRSGTGFLSTEAFF.

The CDR3 DNA sequence: TGTGCCATCAGCCGACTAGCGGGAGAAGTATCCAATGAGCAGTTCTTC. Translation: CAISRLAGEVSNEQFF. The J gene is TRBJ2-1, the V gene TRBV10-3, with 12 bases lining up with TRBD2. The germline gives CDR1 ENHRY, CDR2 SYGVKD. V was pared by 6 bases and J by 6 bases, with 9 bases of the junction left unmatched. CDR3 length equals 16 residues.

In this sample, this clonotype turned up many times. The chain has TRBV28 and TRBJ1-5, with D possibly being TRBD1 (5 bases). The CDR3 spans 15 residues. Trimming took off 5 bases at V and 4 bases at J, with 15 bases between the two ends. Germline loops: CDR1 MDHEN, CDR2 SYDVKM. CDR3 bases: TGTGCCAGCAGTGGGGCACAACAAGGAAATCAGCCCCAGCATTTT. Translated: CASSGAQQGNQPQHF.

The CDR3 region is CASSLGGANNEQFF. The CDR3 DNA reads TGCGCCAGCAGCTTAGGGGGAGCGAACAATGAGCAGTTCTTC. This chain uses TRBV5-1 with TRBJ2-1, with a weak D call TRBD1 (6 bases). With 2 bases removed from V and 5 bases from J, the gap between germline ends came to 11 bases. The V gene's germline CDR1 is SGHRS and CDR2 YFSETQ. The CDR3 covers 14 residues.

This clonotype appeared once. Since a much larger clone is just one base distant, this may be a read error. The gene calls are TRBV6-5 and TRBJ2-3, with 7 bases identical to TRBD2. CDR1 and CDR2 from the germline V gene are MNHEY and SVGAGI. This CDR3 region has 14 residues. Trimming at V came to 2 bases and at J to 3 bases, leaving 2 bases not matched to a gene. The CDR3 protein is CASSYRGRTDTQYF. The DNA of the CDR3 is TGTGCCAGCAGTTACCGCGGGAGAACAGATACGCAGTATTTT.